A selection of T cell receptor beta chains follows, all from one sample in a study of a mutant IDH1 vaccine in newly diagnosed glioma. These TCRs are of unknown antigen specificity. Profiling relied on immunoSEQ multiplex PCR, and the TCRdb table lists in-frame clones only, not all of them. The sample yields about 44,000 clones, approximately 89% seen once. Sample: PBMCs, taken from a glioma patient whose treatment included an IDH1 peptide vaccine. These receptor sequences come from a man in his forties or fifties with glioma. CDR3s include the opening cysteine and the closing phenylalanine or tryptophan. Fields, in order: V gene, CDR3 length, D gene, J gene, clone size, CDR3 DNA, CDR3 protein. D genes are given only for firm matches. Some rows have no size entry. The others give once, few or many, or a class for an expanded clone.

v_gene: TRBV7-8
len: 15
d_gene: TRBD1
j_gene: TRBJ2-7
abundance: .
CDR3nt: TGTGCCAGCAGCCCTCAGGGGGAGATTGCCTACGAGCAGTACTTC
CDR3aa: CASSPQGEIAYEQYF

v_gene: TRBV5-1
len: 14
d_gene: .
j_gene: TRBJ2-3
abundance: .
CDR3nt: TGCGCCAGCAGCAAAGGACAGTCCGTAGATACGCAGTATTTT
CDR3aa: CASSKGQSVDTQYF

v_gene: TRBV4-1
len: 17
d_gene: TRBD1
j_gene: TRBJ1-1
abundance: .
CDR3nt: TGCGCCAGCAGCCAAGATGTTTCACAGGGGGTTGTCACTGAAGCTTTCTTT
CDR3aa: CASSQDVSQGVVTEAFF

v_gene: TRBV30
len: 13
d_gene: .
j_gene: TRBJ1-5
abundance: .
CDR3nt: TGTGCCTGGAGTGAACAGCTTGGACAGCCCCAGCATTTT
CDR3aa: CAWSEQLGQPQHF

v_gene: TRBV27
len: 16
d_gene: .
j_gene: TRBJ2-6
abundance: .
CDR3nt: TGTGCCAGCAGTTTTGGGGGTAACTCTGGGGCCAACGTCCTGACTTTC
CDR3aa: CASSFGGNSGANVLTF

v_gene: TRBV19
len: 15
d_gene: .
j_gene: TRBJ2-7
abundance: .
CDR3nt: TGTGCCAGTACCCCGGGACTGGCGGGAATCTACGAGCAGTACTTC
CDR3aa: CASTPGLAGIYEQYF

v_gene: TRBV27
len: 14
d_gene: .
j_gene: TRBJ2-5
abundance: once
CDR3nt: TGTGCCAGCAGTCCGAGGTTGAGTGAAGAGACCCAGTACTTC
CDR3aa: CASSPRLSEETQYF

v_gene: TRBV30
len: 16
d_gene: .
j_gene: TRBJ2-7
abundance: .
CDR3nt: TGTGCCTGGAGTGGTCCGGGACGGGAAAGAACCTACGAGCAGTACTTC
CDR3aa: CAWSGPGRERTYEQYF

v_gene: TRBV6-5
len: 15
d_gene: TRBD1
j_gene: TRBJ2-7
abundance: once
CDR3nt: TGTGCCAGCAGTTACGGTCCGGGACAGACCTACGAGCAGTACTTC
CDR3aa: CASSYGPGQTYEQYF

v_gene: TRBV13
len: 14
d_gene: .
j_gene: TRBJ2-7
abundance: .
CDR3nt: TGTGCCAGCAGCTTGGGGCGGGACTCCTACGAGCAGTACTTC
CDR3aa: CASSLGRDSYEQYF